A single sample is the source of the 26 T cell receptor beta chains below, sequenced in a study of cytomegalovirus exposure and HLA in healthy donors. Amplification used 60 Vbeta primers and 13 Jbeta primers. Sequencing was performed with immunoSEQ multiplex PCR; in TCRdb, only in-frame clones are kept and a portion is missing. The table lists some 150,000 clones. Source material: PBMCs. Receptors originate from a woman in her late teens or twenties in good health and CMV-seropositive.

The CDR3 DNA reads as TGTGCTCGAGTGAAACAGCCCCAGCATTTT. Its protein is CARVKQPQHF. The rearrangement joins TRBV27 to TRBJ1-5; D not certain. This CDR3 contains 10 residues. CDR1 is MNHEY and CDR2 is SMNVEV in the germline V gene (reference sequence).

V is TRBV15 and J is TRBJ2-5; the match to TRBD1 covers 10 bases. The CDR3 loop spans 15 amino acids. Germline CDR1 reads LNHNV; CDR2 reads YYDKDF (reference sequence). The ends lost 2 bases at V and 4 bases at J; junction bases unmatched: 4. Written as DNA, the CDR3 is TGTGCCACCAGCAGAACGACAGGGGGCGGAGAGACCCAGTACTTC. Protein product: CATSRTTGGGETQYF.

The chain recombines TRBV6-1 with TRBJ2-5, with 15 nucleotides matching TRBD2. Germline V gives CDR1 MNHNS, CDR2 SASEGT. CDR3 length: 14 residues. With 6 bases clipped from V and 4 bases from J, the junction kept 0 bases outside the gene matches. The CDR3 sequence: CASRGLAGGETQYF. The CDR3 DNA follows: TGTGCCAGCAGGGGACTAGCGGGAGGAGAGACCCAGTACTTC.

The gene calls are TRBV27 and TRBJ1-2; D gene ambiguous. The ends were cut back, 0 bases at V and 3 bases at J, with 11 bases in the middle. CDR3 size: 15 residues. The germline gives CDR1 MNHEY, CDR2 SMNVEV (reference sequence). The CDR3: CASSLSRGAYYGYTF. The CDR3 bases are TGTGCCAGCAGTTTATCGCGAGGAGCGTACTATGGCTACACCTTC.

CDR3 coding DNA: TGTGCCAGCAGCTCGAGGACTAGCGGGAAGGCAGATACGCAGTATTTT. Translating gives CASSSRTSGKADTQYF. The rearrangement links TRBV13 to TRBJ2-3; 12 nucleotides match TRBD2. This CDR3 is built from 16 residues. Germline CDR1 reads PRHDT; CDR2 reads FYEKMQ (reference sequence). Trimming cost V 4 bases and J 4 bases; bases outside gene matches: 6.

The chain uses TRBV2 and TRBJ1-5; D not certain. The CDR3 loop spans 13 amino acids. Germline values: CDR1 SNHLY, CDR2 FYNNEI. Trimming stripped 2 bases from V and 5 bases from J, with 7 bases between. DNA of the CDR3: TGTGCCAGCAGTGAACGGGGAGATCAGCCCCAGCATTTT. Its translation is CASSERGDQPQHF.

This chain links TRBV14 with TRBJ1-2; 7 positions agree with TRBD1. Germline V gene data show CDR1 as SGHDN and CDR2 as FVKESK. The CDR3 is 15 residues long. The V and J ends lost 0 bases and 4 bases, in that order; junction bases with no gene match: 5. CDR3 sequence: CASSQEGTGVYGYTF. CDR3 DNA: TGTGCCAGCAGCCAAGAGGGAACAGGGGTCTATGGCTACACCTTC.

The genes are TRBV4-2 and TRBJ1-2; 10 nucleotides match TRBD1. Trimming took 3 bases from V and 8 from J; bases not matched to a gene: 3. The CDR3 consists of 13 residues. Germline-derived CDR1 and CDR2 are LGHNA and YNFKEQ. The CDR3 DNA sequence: TGTGCCAGCAGCCACGGGACAGGGGAGGGCTACACCTTC. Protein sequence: CASSHGTGEGYTF.

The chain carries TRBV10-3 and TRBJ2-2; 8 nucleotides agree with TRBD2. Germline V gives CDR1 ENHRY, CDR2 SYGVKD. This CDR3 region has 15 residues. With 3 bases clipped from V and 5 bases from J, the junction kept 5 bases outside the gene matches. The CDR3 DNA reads TGTGCCATCAGTGAATTACTAGCGGCGACCGGGGAGCTGTTTTTT. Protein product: CAISELLAATGELFF.

The CDR3 DNA reads as TGTGCCAGCAGCGAGGGGAGGGGGGCACTGAACACCATATATTTT. Translation: CASSEGRGALNTIYF. V is TRBV7-9 and J is TRBJ1-3; TRBD1 is a possible D gene (6 bases). Per germline, CDR1 SEHNR and CDR2 FQNEAQ (reference sequence). The CDR3 runs 15 residues. V was pared by 5 bases and J by 7 bases, with 18 bases between.

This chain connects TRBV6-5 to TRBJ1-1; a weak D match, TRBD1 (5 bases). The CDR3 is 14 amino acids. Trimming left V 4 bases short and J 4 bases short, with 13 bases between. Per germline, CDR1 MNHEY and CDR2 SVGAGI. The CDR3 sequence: CASSSQAGSTEAFF. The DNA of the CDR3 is TGTGCCAGCAGTTCCCAGGCAGGGTCCACTGAAGCTTTCTTT.

The CDR3 nucleotides are TGTGCCAGCAGCTTGGCATACAGCACTGAAGCTTTCTTT. It yields the protein CASSLAYSTEAFF. V and J are TRBV5-4 and TRBJ1-1; no reliable D call. The V and J ends lost 0 bases and 4 bases respectively, with 7 bases between them. Germline CDR1 and CDR2: SGHNT and YYREEE (reference sequence). The CDR3 loop spans 13 amino acids.

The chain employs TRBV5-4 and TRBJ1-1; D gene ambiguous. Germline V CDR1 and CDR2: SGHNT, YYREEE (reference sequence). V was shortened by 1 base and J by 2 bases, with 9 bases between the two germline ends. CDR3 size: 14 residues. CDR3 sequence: CASSLFSVNTEAFF. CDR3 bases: TGTGCCAGCAGCTTGTTCTCGGTAAACACTGAAGCTTTCTTT.

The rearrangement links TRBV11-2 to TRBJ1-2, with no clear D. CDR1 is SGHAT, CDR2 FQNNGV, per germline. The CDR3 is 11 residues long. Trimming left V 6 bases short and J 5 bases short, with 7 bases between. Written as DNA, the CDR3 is TGTGCCAGCAGTCTGACTTATGGCTACACCTTC. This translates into CASSLTYGYTF.

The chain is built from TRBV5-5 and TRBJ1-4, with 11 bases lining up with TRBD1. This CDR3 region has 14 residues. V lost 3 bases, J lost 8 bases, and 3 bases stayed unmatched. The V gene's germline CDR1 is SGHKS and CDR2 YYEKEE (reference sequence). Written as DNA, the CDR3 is TGTGCCAGCAGCTCAGGGACAGGGGGGGAAAAACTGTTTTTT. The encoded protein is CASSSGTGGEKLFF.

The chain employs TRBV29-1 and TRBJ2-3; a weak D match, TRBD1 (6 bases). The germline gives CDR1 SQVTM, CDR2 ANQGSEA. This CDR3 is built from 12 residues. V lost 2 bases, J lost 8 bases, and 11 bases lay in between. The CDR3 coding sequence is TGCAGCGTTGAAAAGGGGGAAGGTACGCAGTATTTT. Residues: CSVEKGEGTQYF.

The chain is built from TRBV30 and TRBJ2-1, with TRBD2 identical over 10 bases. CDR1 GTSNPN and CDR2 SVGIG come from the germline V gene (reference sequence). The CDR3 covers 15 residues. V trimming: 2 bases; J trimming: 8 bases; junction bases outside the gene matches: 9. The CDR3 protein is CAWSHTSGARHEQFF. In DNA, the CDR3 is TGTGCCTGGAGTCACACTAGCGGGGCACGTCATGAGCAGTTCTTC. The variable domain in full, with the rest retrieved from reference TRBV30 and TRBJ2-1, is SQTIHQWPATLVQPVGSPLSLECTVEGTSNPNLYWYRQAAGRGLQLLFYSVGIGQISSEVPQNLSASRPQDRQFILSSKKLLLSDSGFYLCAWSHTSGARHEQFFGPGTRLTVL.

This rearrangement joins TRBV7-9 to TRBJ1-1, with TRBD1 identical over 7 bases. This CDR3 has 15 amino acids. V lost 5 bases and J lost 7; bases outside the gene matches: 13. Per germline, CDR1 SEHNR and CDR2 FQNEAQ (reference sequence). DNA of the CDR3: TGTGCCAGCAGCCCACGGACAGGCGAAAGGGGTGAAGCTTTCTTT. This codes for CASSPRTGERGEAFF. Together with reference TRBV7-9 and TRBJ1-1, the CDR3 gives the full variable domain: DTGVSQNPRHKITKRGQNVTFRCDPISEHNRLYWYRQTLGQGPEFLTYFQNEAQLEKSRLLSDRFSAERPKGSFSTLEIQRTEQGDSAMYLCASSPRTGERGEAFFGQGTRLTVV.

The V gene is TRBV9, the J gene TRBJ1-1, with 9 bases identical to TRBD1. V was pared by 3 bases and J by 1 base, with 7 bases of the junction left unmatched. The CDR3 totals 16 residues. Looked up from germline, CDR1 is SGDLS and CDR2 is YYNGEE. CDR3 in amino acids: CASSATSGQGNTEAFF. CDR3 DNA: TGTGCCAGCAGCGCGACGTCGGGACAGGGGAACACTGAAGCTTTCTTT.

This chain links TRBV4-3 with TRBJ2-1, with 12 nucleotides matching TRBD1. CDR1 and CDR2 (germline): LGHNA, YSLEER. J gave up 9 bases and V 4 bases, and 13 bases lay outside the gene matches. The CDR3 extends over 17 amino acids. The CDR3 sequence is CASSLKFSGTGGGEQFF. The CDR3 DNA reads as TGCGCCAGCAGCCTAAAATTTTCCGGGACAGGGGGCGGTGAGCAGTTCTTC.

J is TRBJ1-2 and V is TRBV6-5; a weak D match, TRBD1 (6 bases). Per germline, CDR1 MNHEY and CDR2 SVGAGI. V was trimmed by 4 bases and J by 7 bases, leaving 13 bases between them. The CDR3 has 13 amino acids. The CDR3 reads CASSWNRESGYTF. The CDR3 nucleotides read TGTGCCAGCAGTTGGAACAGGGAGTCTGGCTACACCTTC.

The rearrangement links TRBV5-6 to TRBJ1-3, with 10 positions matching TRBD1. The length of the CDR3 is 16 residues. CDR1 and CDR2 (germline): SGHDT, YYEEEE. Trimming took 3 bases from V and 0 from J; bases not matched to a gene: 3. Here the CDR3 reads CASSSDRGLSGNTIYF. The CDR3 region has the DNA TGTGCCAGCAGCTCAGACAGGGGGCTCTCTGGAAACACCATATATTTT.

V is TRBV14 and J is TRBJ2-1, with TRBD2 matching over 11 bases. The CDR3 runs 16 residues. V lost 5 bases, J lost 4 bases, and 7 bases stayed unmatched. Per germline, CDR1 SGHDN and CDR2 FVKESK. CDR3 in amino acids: CASSEVLAGGYNEQFF. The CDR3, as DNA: TGTGCCAGCAGCGAAGTGCTAGCGGGAGGTTACAATGAGCAGTTCTTC.

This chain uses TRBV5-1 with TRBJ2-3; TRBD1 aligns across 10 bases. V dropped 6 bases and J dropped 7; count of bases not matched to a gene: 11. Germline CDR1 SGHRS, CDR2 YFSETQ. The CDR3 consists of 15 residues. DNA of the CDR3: TGCGCCAGCAAGAACGGGACAGGGGACTCTCATACGCAGTATTTT. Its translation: CASKNGTGDSHTQYF. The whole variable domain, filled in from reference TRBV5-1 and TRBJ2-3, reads KAGVTQTPRYLIKTRGQQVTLSCSPISGHRSVSWYQQTPGQGLQFLFEYFSETQRNKGNFPGRFSGRQFSNSRSEMNVSTLELGDSALYLCASKNGTGDSHTQYFGPGTRLTVL.

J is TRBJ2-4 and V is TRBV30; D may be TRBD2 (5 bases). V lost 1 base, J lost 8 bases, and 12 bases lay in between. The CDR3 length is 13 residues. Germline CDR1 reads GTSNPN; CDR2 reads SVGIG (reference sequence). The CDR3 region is CAWSDEREDIQYF. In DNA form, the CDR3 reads TGTGCCTGGAGTGATGAGAGGGAAGACATTCAGTACTTC.

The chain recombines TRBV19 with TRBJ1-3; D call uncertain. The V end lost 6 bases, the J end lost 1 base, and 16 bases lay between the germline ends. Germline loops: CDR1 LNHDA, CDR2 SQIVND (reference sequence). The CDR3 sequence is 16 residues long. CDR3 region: CASRRANSVSGNTIYF. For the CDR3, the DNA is TGTGCCAGTAGGAGGGCTAACTCTGTTTCTGGAAACACCATATATTTT. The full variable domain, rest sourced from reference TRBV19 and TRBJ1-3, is DGGITQSPKYLFRKEGQNVTLSCEQNLNHDAMYWYRQDPGQGLRLIYYSQIVNDFQKGDIAEGYSVSREKKESFPLTVTSAQKNPTAFYLCASRRANSVSGNTIYFGEGSWLTVV.